This T cell receptor (beta chain) appears in the sequencing data of a study of OX40 agonist ivuxolimab in advanced cancers. As for the study in general: Each dose-escalation patient presented with hepatocellular carcinoma, melanoma, renal cell or head and neck cancer. Study-level points and caveats: Blood T cells, both CD4+ and CD8+, expanded clonally by week 6 at 0.1 to 3.0 mg/kg.

This CDR3 comprises 16 residues. Trimming left V 5 bases short and J 6 bases short, with 19 bases between. Germline CDR1 is SEHNR and CDR2 is FQNEAQ (reference sequence). In the case of this clone: Its specificity is not known.

The data were produced by immunoSEQ multiplex PCR, yet TCRdb's version contains in-frame clones alone and is incomplete. The sample shows tens of thousands of clones, 90% of them seen only once. The receptor was isolated from an adult with an advanced solid tumor such as melanoma, head and neck, liver or kidney cancer. This specimen consisted of CD4+ or CD8+ T cells sorted from blood, obtained in a trial of the OX40 agonist ivuxolimab. V usage is TRBV7-9 and J usage is TRBJ2-2; D possibly corresponds to TRBD2 (6 bases). CDR3 loop: CASSQGVAGLAGELFF. For the CDR3, the DNA is TGTGCCAGCAGCCAAGGGGTCGCGGGGTTGGCCGGGGAGCTGTTTTTT. The full variable domain, rest sourced from reference TRBV7-9 and TRBJ2-2, is DTGVSQNPRHKITKRGQNVTFRCDPISEHNRLYWYRQTLGQGPEFLTYFQNEAQLEKSRLLSDRFSAERPKGSFSTLEIQRTEQGDSAMYLCASSQGVAGLAGELFFGEGSRLTVL.